The sequence of this TCR beta chain was determined in a study of blood T cell repertoires in COVID-19. On the study more broadly: PBMCs, B-cell-depleted T cells, or T cells were the source of the cDNA or gDNA that made up the material.

The trim removed 6 bases at V and 8 bases at J, leaving 6 bases unmatched. The CDR3 extends over 12 amino acids. Germline CDR1 MDHEN, CDR2 SYDVKM. In the authors' workflow: The authors estimated nucleated cell counts from reference gene primer amplification. Libraries were prepared by immunoSEQ multiplex PCR; TCRdb keeps only in-frame clonotypes and omits some of them. That table gives V, J and clone size, and the DNA gave D and trimming. The repertoire holds some 200,000 clones, with roughly four fifths as singletons. Those enrolled, adults aged roughly 18 to 95 years, came from some 25 US areas. Cohort 3 recovered donors had two negative PCRs, clearance, or symptom resolution.

The TCR was taken from a man between 40 and 49 years old who had recovered from COVID-19. The genes are TRBV28 and TRBJ1-2; TRBD1 matches at 7 bases. Sample: PBMCs or T cells enriched from blood (not recorded which). The CDR3 DNA reads as TGTGCCAGCAGCCGCGGAGGGGGCGGCTACACCTTC. It specifies CASSRGGGGYTF.